This T cell receptor beta chain was retrieved from a study of T-cell memory formation after mild COVID-19. The V gene end was trimmed by 4 bases and the J gene end by 6 bases; junction bases not matched to a gene: 5. The germline CDR1 and CDR2 sequences are SQVTM and ANQGSEA. This CDR3 is 12 amino acids long. This clonotype came up a few times. MiXCR was run by TCRdb on the 5' RACE reads, yielding one entry per CDR3 protein. The sample shows fewer than 50,000 distinct CDR3 sequences, about a tenth of them seen only once. The source of this sequence is an adult woman who had mild COVID-19 (a few samples of this study predate the infection). Cell type and time point are not known. What was sequenced was PBMCs or a T cell subset sorted from them (not recorded which). The chain is built from TRBV29-1 and TRBJ2-7; 8 bases are a match to TRBD2. The CDR3 reads CSVASGSSEQYF. The CDR3 DNA follows: TGCAGCGTTGCCAGCGGGAGTAGCGAGCAGTACTTC.